The clone carrying this T cell receptor (beta chain) was observed many times. Its antigen is still unknown. The TCR beta cDNA libraries contained unique molecular identifiers. TCRdb analysed the PCR reads with MiXCR anew, one entry per CDR3 protein. The table has 350,000 to 450,000 distinct CDR3 sequences, around 37% seen once. These data come from a study of post-analysis software for immune sequencing data. Turning to the study itself: Disease trajectories encompassed relapsing-remitting, secondary progressive and progressive-relapsing multiple sclerosis.

Notes on the study in general: Significantly lower normalized Chao1 diversity was found in patients with multiple sclerosis relative to controls.

The clonotype comes from a girl between 5 and 17 years old with multiple sclerosis. The material sequenced was blood.

The CDR3 nucleotides read TGTGCCAGCAGTTTAGCTGGGGGGGATACGCAGTATTTT. Translation gives CASSLAGGDTQYF. The J gene is TRBJ2-3, the V gene TRBV12-3 or TRBV12-4; maybe TRBD2 (6 bases). V lost 0 bases and J lost 6, with 7 bases in between. This CDR3 is 13 amino acids long.